A selection of T cell receptor beta chains follows, all from one sample in a study of blood T cell repertoires in COVID-19. Some clones are missing from TCRdb's copy, which holds only in-frame ones; the method was immunoSEQ multiplex PCR. Among about 220,000 clones, about 80% were seen once, and the ten largest hold about 1.3%. What was sequenced was PBMCs or T cells enriched from blood (not recorded which). The receptors were gathered from a woman in her thirties or forties with acute COVID-19. Each CDR3 is given with its conserved first and last residue.

j_call: TRBJ1-6; v_call: TRBV7-2; cdr3_aa: CASSLDPSARNSPLHF
j_call: TRBJ1-1; v_call: TRBV28; cdr3_aa: CASSFQRTEAFF
j_call: TRBJ1-2; v_call: TRBV7-9; cdr3_aa: CASSFETATNYGYTF
j_call: TRBJ2-5; v_call: TRBV7-8; cdr3_aa: CASSLGWALGGLAQETQYF
j_call: TRBJ1-1; v_call: TRBV7-9; cdr3_aa: CASSPSGRGVMNTEAFF
j_call: TRBJ1-2; v_call: TRBV19; cdr3_aa: CASRGGREENGYTF
j_call: TRBJ2-2; v_call: TRBV4-1; cdr3_aa: CASSRWTANTGELFF
j_call: TRBJ1-2; v_call: TRBV5-5; cdr3_aa: CASSLAPGYNYGYTF
j_call: TRBJ2-3; v_call: TRBV27; cdr3_aa: CASRRETSGTAQDTQYF
j_call: TRBJ2-1; v_call: TRBV5-1; cdr3_aa: CASSFTGGRFYNEQFF
j_call: TRBJ2-2; v_call: TRBV5-1; cdr3_aa: CASSASTENTGELFF
j_call: TRBJ2-7; v_call: TRBV27; cdr3_aa: CASREAGQALEQYF
j_call: TRBJ1-5; v_call: TRBV6-5; cdr3_aa: CASSREGSGPQPQHF
j_call: TRBJ1-2; v_call: TRBV13; cdr3_aa: CASSWQDRSSSEYGYTF
j_call: TRBJ1-2; v_call: TRBV14; cdr3_aa: CASSPPGTAEDYGYTF
j_call: TRBJ1-2; v_call: TRBV30; cdr3_aa: CAWIGKGGYGYTF
j_call: TRBJ2-1; v_call: TRBV28; cdr3_aa: CASSGQFANEQFF
j_call: TRBJ2-1; v_call: TRBV9; cdr3_aa: CASSTKSGGAENEQFF
j_call: TRBJ1-1; v_call: TRBV4-2; cdr3_aa: CASSRTGFPSTEAFF
j_call: TRBJ2-1; v_call: TRBV6-2/TRBV6-3; cdr3_aa: CASSYSPGGGYNEQFF
j_call: TRBJ1-2; v_call: TRBV7-3; cdr3_aa: CASSLKQGDGYTF
j_call: TRBJ2-1; v_call: TRBV27; cdr3_aa: CASSKGTSGSGYNEQFF
j_call: TRBJ2-4; v_call: TRBV18; cdr3_aa: CASSPQGAGTGGIWYF
j_call: TRBJ2-6; v_call: TRBV6-5; cdr3_aa: CASSSQAGANVLTF
j_call: TRBJ2-7; v_call: TRBV27; cdr3_aa: CASSPLGSFGNEQYF
j_call: TRBJ2-7; v_call: TRBV2; cdr3_aa: CATRLWSYEQYF
j_call: TRBJ1-1; v_call: TRBV5-4; cdr3_aa: CASSLGGDTEAFF
j_call: TRBJ2-1; v_call: TRBV14; cdr3_aa: CASSQGGDSSYNEQFF
j_call: TRBJ2-3; v_call: TRBV4-1; cdr3_aa: CASSQGLTSTDTQYF
j_call: TRBJ1-1; v_call: TRBV6-6; cdr3_aa: CASREIDRTNTEAFF
j_call: TRBJ1-1; v_call: TRBV5-6; cdr3_aa: CASSLRTGGNTEAFF
j_call: TRBJ1-5; v_call: TRBV7-2; cdr3_aa: CASRLQGGYQPQHF
j_call: TRBJ2-1; v_call: TRBV5-4; cdr3_aa: CASSLLAGGSYNEQFF
j_call: TRBJ2-7; v_call: TRBV28; cdr3_aa: CASSLTGVHEQYF
j_call: TRBJ2-3; v_call: TRBV7-9; cdr3_aa: CASSQTAQGVADTQYF
j_call: TRBJ2-7; v_call: TRBV3-1/TRBV3-2; cdr3_aa: CASSQEYRGRDYEQYF
j_call: TRBJ1-5; v_call: TRBV3-1/TRBV3-2; cdr3_aa: CASSQDRGQPQHF
j_call: TRBJ2-1; v_call: TRBV19; cdr3_aa: CASSRGGSSYNEQFF
j_call: TRBJ2-1; v_call: TRBV7-9; cdr3_aa: CASSLVYNEQFF
j_call: TRBJ2-1; v_call: TRBV11-2; cdr3_aa: CASSLVAASGGEQFF
j_call: TRBJ1-1; v_call: TRBV2; cdr3_aa: CASRSGQGTMNTEAFF
j_call: TRBJ1-4; v_call: TRBV7-6; cdr3_aa: CASSWGTATNEKLFF
j_call: TRBJ2-7; v_call: TRBV7-9; cdr3_aa: CASSLAPGIAYEQYF
j_call: TRBJ2-2; v_call: TRBV7-2; cdr3_aa: CASTLSREAPNTGELFF
j_call: TRBJ2-2; v_call: TRBV6-2/TRBV6-3; cdr3_aa: CASSYSIGAAGELFF
j_call: TRBJ1-5; v_call: TRBV19; cdr3_aa: CASSSTGGWGNQPQHF